This record concerns one TCR beta chain sequence. The data were taken from a study of CD8 T cells in Susac syndrome. The authors sequenced TCR beta from blood CD8+ and CD4+ T cells. Reverse transcription used about 0.5 to 1 ug RNA and random hexamers. Amplification of TCR beta CDR3 used immunoSEQ multiplex PCR across 54 Vbeta and 13 Jbeta. TCRdb itself ran the immunoSEQ multiplex PCR reads through MiXCR, one entry per CDR3 protein. The sample holds approximately 160,000 distinct CDR3 sequences, approximately 93% seen once. Trimming cost V 7 bases and J 7 bases; bases outside gene matches: 5. This CDR3 comprises 13 residues. Germline values: CDR1 DFQATT, CDR2 SNEGSKA (reference sequence).

This sequence joins TRBV20-1 and TRBJ2-2; 11 nucleotides line up with TRBD2. This receptor was taken from a human donor with multiple sclerosis. The sequenced sample was CD4+ T cells from PBMCs. CDR3 sequence: CSVAGGQGGELFF. The CDR3 DNA follows: TGCAGTGTAGCGGGAGGGCAGGGCGGGGAGCTGTTTTTT.